The 13 T cell receptor beta chains reported below all come from one sample, sequenced in a study of T cell changes during pregnancy in multiple sclerosis. TCRdb's copy holds only in-frame clones and misses some; the assay was immunoSEQ multiplex PCR. This table holds about 12,000 clones, around 89% found once. The sequencing here drew on CD8+ T cells from peripheral blood mononuclear cells, taken in the second trimester of pregnancy. The source is a female donor in good health, enrolled as a control in a pregnancy study.

The V gene is TRBV11-2, the J gene TRBJ1-1; D gene unclear. Per germline, CDR1 SGHAT and CDR2 FQNNGV. V lost 5 bases to trimming and J lost 0 bases, with 7 bases between them. The CDR3 extends over 13 amino acids. The DNA of the CDR3 is TGTGCCAGCAGCCCTCTTTTGAACACTGAAGCTTTCTTT. This gives the protein CASSPLLNTEAFF.

The CDR3 region has the DNA TGTGCCAGCAGCTTAGCCGTAACACCGGGGGTTGGAAACACCATATATTTT. Its protein is CASSLAVTPGVGNTIYF. The chain has TRBV7-2 and TRBJ1-3, with TRBD1 as a possible D gene (5 bases). V shed 0 bases and J shed 3 bases, with 15 bases lying between them. The CDR3 spans 17 residues. Germline loops: CDR1 SGHTA, CDR2 FQGNSA.

V is TRBV7-8 and J is TRBJ1-2; possibly TRBD1 for D (6 bases). Per germline, CDR1 SGHVS and CDR2 FQNEAQ. The CDR3 totals 14 residues. V lost 4 bases to trimming and J lost 8 bases, with 17 bases between them. CDR3 DNA sequence: TGTGCCAGCAGCTCGTTGACAGGTCTCAACGGCTACACCTTC. Translation gives CASSSLTGLNGYTF.

The chain recombines TRBV13 with TRBJ1-1; D call uncertain. The CDR3 extends over 14 amino acids. Trimming took off 1 base at V and 4 bases at J, with 10 bases between the two ends. Germline assignment: CDR1 PRHDT and CDR2 FYEKMQ (reference sequence). The CDR3: CASSLAYEGTEAFF. The CDR3 DNA follows: TGTGCCAGCAGCTTAGCATACGAGGGCACTGAAGCTTTCTTT.

The CDR3 sequence is CASSSAGQKNYEQYF. The CDR3 DNA sequence: TGTGCCAGCAGCTCGGCGGGACAGAAGAACTACGAGCAGTACTTC. The J gene is TRBJ2-7, the V gene TRBV7-9, with TRBD1 as a possible D gene (7 bases). The CDR3 totals 15 residues. The V and J ends lost 4 bases and 3 bases respectively, with 16 bases between them. Germline CDR1 reads SEHNR; CDR2 reads FQNEAQ (reference sequence).

This clone appeared once. The chain recombines TRBV27 with TRBJ2-7; 8 bases match TRBD1. The CDR3 sequence is 15 residues long. CDR1 is MNHEY, CDR2 SMNVEV, per germline (reference sequence). V shed 7 bases and J 2 bases; nucleotides not matched to a gene: 10. CDR3 in amino acids: CASMPTGTGPYEQYF. CDR3 DNA: TGTGCCAGCATGCCGACCGGGACAGGACCCTACGAGCAGTACTTC.

J is TRBJ2-3 and V is TRBV6-4; no definite D call. Germline loops: CDR1 MRHNA, CDR2 SNTAGT. V was cut by 2 bases and J by 0 bases, with 9 bases left in between. The CDR3 extends over 15 amino acids. This CDR3 reads CASSDVSSSTDTQYF. CDR3 nucleotides: TGTGCCAGCAGTGACGTCTCGAGTAGCACAGATACGCAGTATTTT.

V is TRBV5-5 and J is TRBJ1-4, with 8 nucleotides matching TRBD1. The CDR3 length is 19 residues. After removal of 3 bases from V and 0 bases from J, the junction contained 13 bases not matched to a gene. In germline, CDR1 is SGHKS, CDR2 YYEKEE (reference sequence). CDR3 loop: CASSSTGTGKLATNEKLFF. The CDR3 bases are TGTGCCAGCAGCTCCACCGGGACAGGAAAACTTGCAACTAATGAAAAACTGTTTTTT.

V usage is TRBV5-5 and J usage is TRBJ2-7, with 8 bases identical to TRBD2. There are 16 residues in the CDR3. CDR1 is SGHKS, CDR2 YYEKEE, per germline (reference sequence). V lost 2 bases, J lost 5 bases, and 12 bases stayed unmatched. In DNA, the CDR3 is TGTGCCAGCAGCTTATGGGGAGCGGGGGAGTTTGACGAGCAGTACTTC. Translated, it gives CASSLWGAGEFDEQYF.

This chain connects TRBV10-2 to TRBJ2-7; TRBD1 matches 10 bases. From germline, CDR1 is WSHSY and CDR2 SAAADI. Trimming at V came to 4 bases and at J to 1 base, leaving 10 bases not matched to a gene. The length of the CDR3 is 17 residues. The CDR3 loop reads CASSGFRGTGVSYEQYF. The CDR3, as DNA: TGCGCCAGCAGTGGATTCAGAGGGACAGGGGTGTCCTACGAGCAGTACTTC.

V is TRBV20-1 and J is TRBJ2-1; D may be TRBD1 (6 bases). This CDR3 has 11 amino acids. Trimming left V 6 bases short and J 15 bases short, with 18 bases between. The germline V gene has CDR1 DFQATT and CDR2 SNEGSKA (reference sequence). CDR3 sequence: CSAAVRGRRFF. DNA of the CDR3: TGCAGTGCCGCCGTCAGGGGCCGCCGGTTCTTC.

This chain uses TRBV6-5 with TRBJ1-3, with D maybe TRBD1 (6 bases). Trimming removed 6 bases from V and 4 bases from J, with 16 bases in between. The CDR3 has 15 amino acids. CDR1 and CDR2 from the germline V gene are MNHEY and SVGAGI. CDR3 coding DNA: TGTGCCAGCAGGCCAACCCAGGGGTCCGGAAACACCATATATTTT. Translating it yields CASRPTQGSGNTIYF.

DNA of the CDR3: TGTGCCAGTAGTATTACGGGGGTGGACGAGCAGTACTTC. This sequence encodes CASSITGVDEQYF. This rearrangement joins TRBV19 to TRBJ2-7; TRBD2 might be the D (6 bases). CDR3 length equals 13 residues. Per the germline V gene, CDR1 is LNHDA and CDR2 is SQIVND (reference sequence). V lost 3 bases, J lost 5 bases, and 11 bases lay in between. The full variable domain, rest sourced from reference TRBV19 and TRBJ2-7, is DGGITQSPKYLFRKEGQNVTLSCEQNLNHDAMYWYRQDPGQGLRLIYYSQIVNDFQKGDIAEGYSVSREKKESFPLTVTSAQKNPTAFYLCASSITGVDEQYFGPGTRLTVT.